This entry features one T cell receptor beta chain sequence. The CDR3 is 14 amino acids. Per germline, CDR1 MNHEY and CDR2 SVGAGI. Losses at the gene ends were 6 bases for V and 9 bases for J; bases not matched to a gene: 12. Original data processing: Scientists estimated how many nucleated cells there were by amplifying reference gene primers. Assay: immunoSEQ multiplex PCR; the TCRdb copy retains only in-frame clones and omits some. V and J calls and clone size come straight from that table; D and trimming were deduced from the DNA. In the table there are roughly 150,000 clones, around 85% of which are singletons. This sample was taken from a study of blood T cell repertoires in COVID-19. Study as a whole: From T cells, B-cell-depleted T cells, or PBMCs came the material, which was cDNA or gDNA.

The gene calls are TRBV6-5 and TRBJ2-3, with 7 bases lining up with TRBD1. Source material: peripheral blood. This TCR came from a human donor in a cohort sampled during active COVID-19. The CDR3 reads CASSDWTGRLTQYF. The CDR3 bases are TGTGCCAGCAGCGATTGGACAGGCCGACTGACGCAGTATTTT.